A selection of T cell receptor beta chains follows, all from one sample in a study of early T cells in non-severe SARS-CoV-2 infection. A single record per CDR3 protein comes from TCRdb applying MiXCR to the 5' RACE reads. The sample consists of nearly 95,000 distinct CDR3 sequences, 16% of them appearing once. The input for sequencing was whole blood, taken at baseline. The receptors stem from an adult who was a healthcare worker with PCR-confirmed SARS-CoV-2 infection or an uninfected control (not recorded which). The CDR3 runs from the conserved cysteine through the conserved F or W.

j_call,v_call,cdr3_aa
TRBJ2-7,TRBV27,CASSLNRGYEQYF
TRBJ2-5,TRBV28,CASHRQGQETQYF
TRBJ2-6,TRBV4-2,CASSQVPGDGANVLTF
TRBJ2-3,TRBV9,CASNPGGTDTQYF
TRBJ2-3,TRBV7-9,CASQADTQYF
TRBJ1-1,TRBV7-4,CASSRRGRNTEAFF
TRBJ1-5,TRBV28,CASRSRDGYQPQHF
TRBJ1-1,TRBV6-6,CATARPVSFRTEAFF
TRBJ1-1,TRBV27,CASSLGTRGNTEAFF
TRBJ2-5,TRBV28,CASSPPAQETQYF
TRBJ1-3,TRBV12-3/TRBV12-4,CASSGAGKSSGNTIYF
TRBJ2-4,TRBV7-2,CASSIRGDIQYF
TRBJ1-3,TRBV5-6,CASSYRDRAGNTIYF
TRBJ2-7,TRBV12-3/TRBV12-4,CASSYNYEQYF
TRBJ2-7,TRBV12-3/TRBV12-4,CASRPTGTYEQYF
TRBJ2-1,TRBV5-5,CASSLGLLAAYNEQFF
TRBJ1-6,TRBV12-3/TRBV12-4,CASSLGLKPNSPLHF
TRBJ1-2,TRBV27,CASSYRDRGGYTF
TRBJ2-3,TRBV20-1,CSASSGLTDTQYF
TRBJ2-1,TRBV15,CATSRDPGLVYNEQFF
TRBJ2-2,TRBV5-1,CASRPKILAGNTGELFF
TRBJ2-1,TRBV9,CASSTSGRLVYNEQFF
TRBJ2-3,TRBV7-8,CASSFFGTDTQYF
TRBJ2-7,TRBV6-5,CASRGRAHEQYF
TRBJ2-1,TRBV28,CASSTRAMALQEQFF
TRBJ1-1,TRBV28,CASSSPTTEAFF
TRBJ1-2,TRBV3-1,CASSQATGPRYTF
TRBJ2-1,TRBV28,CASSPPGLAGANEQFF
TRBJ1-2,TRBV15,CATSRDRGSYGYTF
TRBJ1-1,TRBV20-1,CSAGLYTEAFF
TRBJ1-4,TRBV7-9,CASSSDRGPANEKLFF
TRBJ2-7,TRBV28,CASSWDLPREQYF
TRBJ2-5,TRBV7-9,CASSLDFGGETQYF
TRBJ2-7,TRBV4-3,CASSQAPGALYEQYF
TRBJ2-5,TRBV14,CASSQDAGTNQETQYF
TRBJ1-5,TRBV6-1,CASRTFNQPQHF
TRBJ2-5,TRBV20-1,CSAGRTGSVGQYF
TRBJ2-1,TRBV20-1,CSARPGYEQFF
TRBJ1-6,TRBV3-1,CASSQVIHGKGSPLHF
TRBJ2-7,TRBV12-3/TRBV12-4,CASSLVGHRLYEQYF
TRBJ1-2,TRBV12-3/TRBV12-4,CASSQGNGYTF
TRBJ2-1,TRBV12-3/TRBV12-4,CASSFARHYNEQFF
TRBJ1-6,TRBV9,CASSLMSSSSPLHF
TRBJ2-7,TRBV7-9,CASSPTSGYYEQYF
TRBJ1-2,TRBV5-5,CASWNYRGYGYTF
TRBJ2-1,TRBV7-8,CASSQLIHTGSRNEQFF
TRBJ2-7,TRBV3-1,CASRIGTVEGEQYF
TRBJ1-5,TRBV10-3,CAISEDRYSNQPQHF
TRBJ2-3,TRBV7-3,CASSSGTPDTQYF
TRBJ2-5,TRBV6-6,CASSYSGTSGETQYF
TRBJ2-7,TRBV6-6,CASSYGRGEGEQYF
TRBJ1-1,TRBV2,CASKEGRMNTEAFF
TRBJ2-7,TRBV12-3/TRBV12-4,CASSSSGLLSYEQYF
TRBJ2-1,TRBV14,CASSQAARLAGDDNEQFF
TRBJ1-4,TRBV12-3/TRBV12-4,CASRSGGRGGIGLNEKLFF
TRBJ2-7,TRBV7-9,CASSLQGAVDEQYF
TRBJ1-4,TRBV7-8,CASSLRGVAMSEKLFF
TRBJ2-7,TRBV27,CASRNSGTYEQYF